This section outlines one TCR beta chain sequence together with its context. The antigen is undetermined. PCR primers comprised 60 Vbeta and 13 Jbeta primers. Measured with immunoSEQ multiplex PCR; TCRdb has only the in-frame clones, and not every one. Recorded here are around 40,000 clones; the top ten clones represent 5.9%. The entry originates in a study of cytomegalovirus exposure and HLA in healthy donors. Points from the study as a whole: Rare sequences made up most TCRs, while some public TCRs were found in many donors.

Trimming took 1 base from V and 0 from J, leaving 12 bases between them. This CDR3 has 16 amino acids. Germline CDR1 SGDLS, CDR2 YYNGEE. This clonotype originated in a human donor in good health. The chain uses TRBV9 and TRBJ2-3, with D perhaps matching TRBD1 (5 bases). The sample taken for sequencing was PBMCs. CDR3 in amino acids: CASSVSQGASTDTQYF. The CDR3 DNA sequence: TGTGCCAGCAGCGTAAGCCAAGGGGCTAGCACAGATACGCAGTATTTT.